The sequence of this TCR beta chain was determined in a study of blood T cells in healthy people across ages. Whole-study findings and limits: With naive T cell percentage, TCR beta diversity showed a strong correlation.

A single count supports this clonotype. The target antigen is unknown. V was clipped by 0 bases and J by 8 bases, with 14 bases between them. This CDR3 is 14 amino acids long. The germline V gene encodes CDR1 SGHRS and CDR2 YFSETQ. Together with a sample-barcoded 5' primer, a J-beta primer mix was included in a second PCR lasting roughly 7 to 11 cycles. Using its own MiXCR run on the 5' RACE reads, TCRdb lists one record per CDR3 protein. The sample holds roughly 1,500,000 distinct CDR3 sequences, roughly a third seen once. The rearrangement uses TRBV5-1 and TRBJ1-1, with D possibly matching TRBD1 (6 bases). The specimen was blood. This TCR was recovered from a woman younger than 45 in good health. The CDR3 is CASSLESRGAEAFF. CDR3 coding DNA: TGCGCCAGCAGCTTGGAATCTAGGGGGGCAGAAGCTTTCTTT.